This is a list of T cell receptor beta chains from one sample in a study of blood T cell repertoires in COVID-19. Profiling relied on immunoSEQ multiplex PCR, and the TCRdb table lists in-frame clones only, not all of them. This table holds some 330,000 clones, 92% found once. Sequenced input: PBMCs or T cells enriched from blood (not recorded which). The receptors stem from a woman in her twenties or thirties who had recovered from COVID-19. The CDR3 runs from the conserved cysteine through the conserved F or W. The order of the fields is V gene, J gene, D gene, CDR3 protein. The D gene is left open where the match is weak.

TRBV7-7,TRBJ2-2,TRBD2,CASSSTGTSGGNTGELFF
TRBV10-3,TRBJ1-3,NA,CAITRDKGNTIYF
TRBV7-8,TRBJ2-7,NA,CASSLDRISYEQYF
TRBV18,TRBJ1-3,NA,CASSQGSTLSGNTIYF
TRBV7-8,TRBJ2-7,TRBD1,CASSEGQGFYEQYF
TRBV7-2,TRBJ1-2,NA,CASSFAAGALVRGYTF
TRBV15,TRBJ2-1,TRBD2,CATSRVTSGGGNEQFF
TRBV28,TRBJ2-7,TRBD1,CASRLPGTGSYEQYF
TRBV5-4,TRBJ2-3,NA,CASSLVSQGTDTQYF
TRBV4-2,TRBJ2-7,TRBD2,CASSQEGSGAGEQYF
TRBV10-3,TRBJ2-1,TRBD1,CAIRPGQYNEQFF
TRBV18,TRBJ1-2,TRBD1,CASSPDRVYGYTF
TRBV19,TRBJ2-1,NA,CASTPRAPGSEQFF
TRBV7-2,TRBJ1-2,NA,CASSAGFGYGYTF
TRBV7-9,TRBJ2-1,NA,CASSSLVF
TRBV5-1,TRBJ2-2,NA,CASSSQGGVDTGELFF
TRBV6-2/TRBV6-3,TRBJ1-2,TRBD1,CASSSGQGLNYGYTF
TRBV11-2,TRBJ2-3,TRBD2,CASGSSGYTDTQYF
TRBV9,TRBJ2-5,NA,CASSVAGLQETQYF
TRBV20-1,TRBJ2-5,NA,CSASEETQYF
TRBV2,TRBJ1-1,NA,CASNESPFLPPGNTEAFF
TRBV6-5,TRBJ2-7,TRBD1,CASSYEDRGYYEQYF
TRBV6-4,TRBJ1-2,NA,CASSDSNRYYGYTF
TRBV27,TRBJ2-7,NA,CASSSEGVPIYEQYF
TRBV10-3,TRBJ1-2,NA,CAISEDTASGGYTF
TRBV7-2,TRBJ1-5,NA,CASSLGAYSNQPQHF
TRBV3-1/TRBV3-2,TRBJ2-1,TRBD2,CASSQERTSAYNEQFF
TRBV10-3,TRBJ2-7,NA,CAISESAGSLLYEQYF
TRBV29-1,TRBJ2-7,TRBD1,CSVTSTGGLWEQYF
TRBV6-5,TRBJ2-7,NA,CASNGRGYSYEQYF
TRBV28,TRBJ1-2,TRBD1,CASSSTGGNGYTF
TRBV7-9,TRBJ2-7,TRBD1,CASSLSSGQGGEQYF
TRBV19,TRBJ1-5,TRBD1,CASTLGQGDWPQHF
TRBV6-1,TRBJ1-1,TRBD1,CASSGLPDRLGSEAFF
TRBV9,TRBJ2-2,TRBD1,CASSPTSGDREDTGELFF
TRBV14,TRBJ2-2,NA,CASKRGSNTGELFF
TRBV7-9,TRBJ1-6,TRBD1,CASSLLQGVSPLHF
TRBV11-2,TRBJ2-7,NA,CASSLAATNEQYF
TRBV28,TRBJ2-7,TRBD2,CASTLAGTLRGEQYF
TRBV12-2,TRBJ2-7,NA,CASRLDRGRLGEQYF
TRBV7-9,TRBJ2-1,TRBD2,CASSPQTSGGAYEQFF
TRBV7-9,TRBJ2-2,TRBD2,CAGRTSGRVYTGELFF
TRBV12-3/TRBV12-4,TRBJ2-7,NA,CASSLYGPRPAF
TRBV7-7,TRBJ2-3,TRBD1,CASSLGTGSTDTQYF
TRBV10-3,TRBJ2-3,NA,CAVQETGTDTQYF
TRBV4-3,TRBJ1-3,NA,CASSRSANPSGNTIYF
TRBV7-2,TRBJ2-5,TRBD1,CASSLGQGFETQYF
TRBV5-1,TRBJ2-7,TRBD2,CASSLTSGKAFEQYF
TRBV28,TRBJ1-3,TRBD1,CASSPTTGVSGNTIYF
TRBV5-1,TRBJ1-1,TRBD1,CASRDREQSNTEAFF
TRBV27,TRBJ2-7,NA,CASSFRALDYEQYF
TRBV28,TRBJ1-2,TRBD1,CASREQGTLGNYGYTF
TRBV9,TRBJ2-7,TRBD1,CASSARQGVSYEQYF
TRBV18,TRBJ2-5,NA,CASSPSLGETQYF
TRBV6-5,TRBJ2-6,TRBD2,CASSYGGRIGANVLTF